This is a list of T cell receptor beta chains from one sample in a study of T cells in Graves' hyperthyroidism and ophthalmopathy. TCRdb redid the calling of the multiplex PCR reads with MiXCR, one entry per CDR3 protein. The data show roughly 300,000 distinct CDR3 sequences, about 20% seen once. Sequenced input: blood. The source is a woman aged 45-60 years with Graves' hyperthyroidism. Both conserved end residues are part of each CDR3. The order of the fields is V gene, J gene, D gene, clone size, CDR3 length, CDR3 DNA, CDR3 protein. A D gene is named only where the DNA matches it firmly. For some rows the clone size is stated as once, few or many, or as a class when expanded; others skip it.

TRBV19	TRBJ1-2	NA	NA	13	TGTGCCAGTAGTATACAGGGTTTCCCAAGCTACACCTTC	CASSIQGFPSYTF
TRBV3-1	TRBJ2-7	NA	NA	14	TGTGCCAGCAGCTACGCAGGGGGGGTGGACGAGCAGTACTTC	CASSYAGGVDEQYF
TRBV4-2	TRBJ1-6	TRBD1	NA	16	TGTGCCAGCAGCCAAGTGTCTGGACAGGCGAGTTCACCCCTCCACTTT	CASSQVSGQASSPLHF
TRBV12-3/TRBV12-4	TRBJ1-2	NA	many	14	TGTGCCAGCAGTTTAGTCACAGGCAGCTATGGCTACACCTTC	CASSLVTGSYGYTF
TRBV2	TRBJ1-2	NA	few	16	TGTGCCAGCAGTGAAGCCTTTTGGACAGCTAACTATGGCTACACCTTC	CASSEAFWTANYGYTF
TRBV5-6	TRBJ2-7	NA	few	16	TGTGCCAGCAGCGGAAGCTACGGCCCTGATTTCTACGAGCAGTACTTC	CASSGSYGPDFYEQYF
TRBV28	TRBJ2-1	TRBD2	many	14	TGTGCCAGCAGTTCCTCCGGGACTACAAATGAGCAGTTCTTC	CASSSSGTTNEQFF
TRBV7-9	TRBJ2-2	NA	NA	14	TGTGCCAGCAGCTTAATGGGAGGAACCGGGGAGCTGTTTTTT	CASSLMGGTGELFF
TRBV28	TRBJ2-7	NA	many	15	TGTGCCAGCAGTTTATCAGGGGACGTGAGGCGCGAGCAGTACTTC	CASSLSGDVRREQYF
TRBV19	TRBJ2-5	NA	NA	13	TGTGCCAGTAGTATAAGTACGGTGGAGACCCAGTACTTC	CASSISTVETQYF
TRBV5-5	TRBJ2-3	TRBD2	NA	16	TGTGCCAGCAGCTTGGCGGGGGGGGTCCTCACAGATACGCAGTATTTT	CASSLAGGVLTDTQYF
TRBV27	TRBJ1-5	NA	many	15	TGTGCCAGCAGAGAGCTAGCGAAATATGTTCAGCCCCAGCATTTT	CASRELAKYVQPQHF
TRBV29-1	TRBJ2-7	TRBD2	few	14	TGCAGCGTTAGAAGACTAGCGGGGACCTACGAGCAGTACTTC	CSVRRLAGTYEQYF
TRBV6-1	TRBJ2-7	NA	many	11	TGTGCCAGCAGCCAGATTGGCGAGCAGTACTTC	CASSQIGEQYF
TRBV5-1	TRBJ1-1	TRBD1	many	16	TGCGCCAGCAGCTCTCTCTGGACAGGGGCGGACACTGAAGCTTTCTTT	CASSSLWTGADTEAFF
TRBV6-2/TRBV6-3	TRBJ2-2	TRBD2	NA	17	TGTGCCAGCAGGTGGCTAGCGGACTCATCGAACACCGGGGAGCTGTTTTTT	CASRWLADSSNTGELFF
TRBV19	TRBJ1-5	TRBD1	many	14	TGTGCCAGCAGTGGACAGGGAGGCAATCAGCCCCAGCATTTT	CASSGQGGNQPQHF
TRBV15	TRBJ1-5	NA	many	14	TGTGCCACCAGCAGAGATACCGTAATACAGCCCCAGCATTTT	CATSRDTVIQPQHF
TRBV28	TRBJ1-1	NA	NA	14	TGTGCCAGCAGTTTGTGGCAGATGAACACTGAAGCTTTCTTT	CASSLWQMNTEAFF
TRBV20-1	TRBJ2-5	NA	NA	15	TGCAGTGCTAGAGATAAACTGGCTTTGCGAGAGACCCAGTACTTC	CSARDKLALRETQYF
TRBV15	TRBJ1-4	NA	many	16	TGTGCCACCAGCACCCAGACCGGACGTTCTAATGAAAAACTGTTTTTT	CATSTQTGRSNEKLFF
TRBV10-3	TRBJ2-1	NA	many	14	TGTGCCATCAGTGACGTTGGGCCAGGCGATGAGCAGTTCTTC	CAISDVGPGDEQFF
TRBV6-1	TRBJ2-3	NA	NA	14	TGTGCCAGCAGAAAAGCGGGTTTCCCAGATACGCAGTATTTT	CASRKAGFPDTQYF
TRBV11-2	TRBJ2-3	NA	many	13	TGTGCCAGCAGCTTCGGGGGGCTCGCTACGCAGTATTTT	CASSFGGLATQYF
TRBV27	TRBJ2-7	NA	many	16	TGTGCCAGCAGTTTAAACGGGCCTAAAGGGGCCTACGAGCAGTACTTC	CASSLNGPKGAYEQYF
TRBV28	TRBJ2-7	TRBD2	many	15	TGTGCCAGCAGTTCCCGGCTAGCGGGGACCTACGAGCAGTACTTC	CASSSRLAGTYEQYF
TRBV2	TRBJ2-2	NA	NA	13	TGTGCCAGCAGTTGGAGCTACACCGGGGAGCTGTTTTTT	CASSWSYTGELFF
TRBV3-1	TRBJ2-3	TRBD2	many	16	TGTGCCAGCAGCCTAAACCCTAGCGGGAGCACAGATACGCAGTATTTT	CASSLNPSGSTDTQYF
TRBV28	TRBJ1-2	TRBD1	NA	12	TGTGCCAGCAGTTCCCGACAGGGGGCATACACCTTC	CASSSRQGAYTF
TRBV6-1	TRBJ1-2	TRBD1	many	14	TGTGCCAGCAGTCGACAGGGTCAAAACTATGGCTACACCTTC	CASSRQGQNYGYTF
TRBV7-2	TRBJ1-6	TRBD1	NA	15	TGTGCCAGCAGCCTGACAGGGGGGGGAAATTCACCCCTCCACTTT	CASSLTGGGNSPLHF
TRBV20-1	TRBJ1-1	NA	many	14	TGCAGTGCGCCGAGGCACAGCATGAACACTGAAGCTTTCTTT	CSAPRHSMNTEAFF
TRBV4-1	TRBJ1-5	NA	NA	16	TGCGCCAGCAGCCAGGGAGCGGGCTCTGGGGTTCAGCCCCAGCATTTT	CASSQGAGSGVQPQHF
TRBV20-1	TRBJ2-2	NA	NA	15	TGCAGTGCTAGGGGAGCTTTTGCGAACACCGGGGAGCTGTTTTTT	CSARGAFANTGELFF
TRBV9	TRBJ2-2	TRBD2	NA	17	TGTGCCAGCAGCTATACAACTAGCGGGCCTGACACCGGGGAGCTGTTTTTT	CASSYTTSGPDTGELFF
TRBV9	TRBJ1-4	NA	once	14	TGTGCCAGCAGCGTAGACGGGATTAATGAAAAACTGTTTTTT	CASSVDGINEKLFF
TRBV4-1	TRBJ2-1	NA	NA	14	TGCGCCAGCAGCCAAGCAGAGTTAGCCGGCGGCTGGTTCTTC	CASSQAELAGGWFF
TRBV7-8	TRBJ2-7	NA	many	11	TGTGCCAGCAGCTTAAGGCACGAGCAGTACTTC	CASSLRHEQYF
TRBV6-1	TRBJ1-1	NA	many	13	TGTGCCAGCAGTACCCCAGGGTGGACTGAAGCTTTCTTT	CASSTPGWTEAFF
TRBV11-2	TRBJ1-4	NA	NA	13	TGTGCCAGCAGTTTTATCCTGGGTGAAAAACTGTTTTTT	CASSFILGEKLFF
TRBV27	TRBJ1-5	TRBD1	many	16	TGTGCCAGCAGTTATCAGGGGGCGCCCAGGGATCAGCCCCAGCATTTT	CASSYQGAPRDQPQHF
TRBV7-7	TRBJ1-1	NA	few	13	TGTGCTAGCAGCTTATGGATGAACACTGAAGCTTTCTTT	CASSLWMNTEAFF
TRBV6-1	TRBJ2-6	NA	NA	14	TGTGCCAGCAGTGATGGCTCTGGGGCCAACGTCCTGACTTTC	CASSDGSGANVLTF